These T cell receptor beta chains were read from a single sample in a study of cytomegalovirus exposure and HLA in healthy donors. Here immunoSEQ multiplex PCR was the method, and the copy in TCRdb shows in-frame clones only, minus some. The sample contains some 44,000 clones, 80% to 95% of which appear only once. Sequences were obtained from PBMCs. These receptor sequences come from a man between 18 and 35 years old in good health and CMV-seronegative. Each CDR3 is given with its conserved first and last residue. D genes are given only for firm matches. Only part of the rows carry a size: once, few, many, or a class if the clone is expanded.

d_gene	v_gene	j_gene	abundance	CDR3nt	CDR3aa
NA	TRBV7-3	TRBJ2-1	NA	TGTGCCAGCAGCTTAATAGATAGCGGCGTGGGAAATGAGCAGTTCTTC	CASSLIDSGVGNEQFF
TRBD1	TRBV29-1	TRBJ1-2	once	TGCAGCGCTGAACAGGGGGACCACTATGGCTACACCTTC	CSAEQGDHYGYTF
NA	TRBV27	TRBJ2-1	NA	TGTGCCAGCCTAAAACTAGCCTCCTACAATGAGCAGTTCTTC	CASLKLASYNEQFF
NA	TRBV19	TRBJ2-6	NA	TGTGCCAGTAGTATATTCGGACAGTCAAGGTCTGGGGCCAACGTCCTGACTTTC	CASSIFGQSRSGANVLTF
NA	TRBV4-3	TRBJ2-7	NA	TGCGCCAGCAGCCAAGTGGCAGGGTGGAACTACGAGCAGTACTTC	CASSQVAGWNYEQYF
NA	TRBV6-5	TRBJ1-1	NA	TGTGCCAGCAGTAAAAACAGGGTCATGAACACTGAAGCTTTCTTT	CASSKNRVMNTEAFF
TRBD1	TRBV7-2	TRBJ1-3	NA	TGTGCCAGCAGCTACACCGGGACAGGGTCGGGAAACACCATATATTTT	CASSYTGTGSGNTIYF
NA	TRBV6-6	TRBJ2-7	NA	TGTGCCAGCAGTTCCCTACGACTGACCCACTACGAGCAGTACTTC	CASSSLRLTHYEQYF
TRBD1	TRBV11-2	TRBJ2-2	NA	TGTGCCAGCAGCCCGCCGGGACAGGGTACCCTGAACACCGGGGAGCTGTTTTTT	CASSPPGQGTLNTGELFF
NA	TRBV28	TRBJ2-3	NA	TGTGCCAGCAGTTTGGCAGAAACCCCTAGCACAGATACGCAGTATTTT	CASSLAETPSTDTQYF
TRBD1	TRBV7-3	TRBJ2-5	NA	TGTGCCAGCAGCTTAGGGACAGGGGTGGAGACCCAGTACTTC	CASSLGTGVETQYF
NA	TRBV28	TRBJ2-1	NA	TGTGCCAGCAGACTACAACTAGCCTACAATGAGCAGTTCTTC	CASRLQLAYNEQFF
NA	TRBV5-6	TRBJ2-7	NA	TGTGCCAGCGGGAAGGGATGGCAGGGTGAACACGAGCAGTACTTC	CASGKGWQGEHEQYF
TRBD2	TRBV5-4	TRBJ2-3	NA	TGTGCCAGCAGCAGGGAACCGGGACTAGCTTGGGTGGATACGCAGTATTTT	CASSREPGLAWVDTQYF
NA	TRBV27	TRBJ1-2	NA	TGTGCCAGCAGTTCGGGGGGAACAATGGCCCATGGCTACACCTTC	CASSSGGTMAHGYTF
TRBD1	TRBV5-6	TRBJ1-1	NA	TGTGCCAGCAGCTCGTTCAACAGGGGGCGCTTTGAAGCTTTCTTT	CASSSFNRGRFEAFF
TRBD1	TRBV27	TRBJ2-7	NA	TGTGCCAGCAGTTCACGGACAGGGCCCGAGCAGTACTTC	CASSSRTGPEQYF
TRBD1	TRBV28	TRBJ1-3	NA	TGTGCCAGCAGACGGGACAGGGGAAACACCATATATTTT	CASRRDRGNTIYF
NA	TRBV29-1	TRBJ2-7	NA	TGCAGCGTTGGCGGTACCTACGAGCAGTACTTC	CSVGGTYEQYF
NA	TRBV5-1	TRBJ1-1	once	TGCGCCAGCAGCTACCAGGATGCGGGGGATGGAGCTTTCTTT	CASSYQDAGDGAFF
NA	TRBV19	TRBJ2-7	NA	TGTGCCAGTAGTTGGCCCTACGAGCAGTACTTC	CASSWPYEQYF
NA	TRBV6-1	TRBJ2-5	NA	TGTGCCAGCAGTACTACAGGGCCGGGGGAGACCCAGTACTTC	CASSTTGPGETQYF
NA	TRBV7-6	TRBJ1-4	NA	TGTGCCAGCAGCTTGCTGGGAGGGGCAGGAGAAAAACTGTTTTTT	CASSLLGGAGEKLFF
TRBD2	TRBV9	TRBJ2-5	NA	TGTGCCAGCAGCCGCGTAGTTTCTAGCGGGAGTACCCAGTACTTC	CASSRVVSSGSTQYF
NA	TRBV19	TRBJ1-2	NA	TGTGCCAGTAGTACCGCACAGAACTATGGCTACACCTTC	CASSTAQNYGYTF
NA	TRBV5-4	TRBJ1-5	NA	TGTGCCAGCAGAACGACAGGAACCAATCAGCCCCAGCATTTT	CASRTTGTNQPQHF
NA	TRBV18	TRBJ1-1	few	TGTGCCAGCTCACCATTCGGACAAGCGAACACTGAAGCTTTCTTT	CASSPFGQANTEAFF
NA	TRBV6-6	TRBJ1-2	NA	TGTGCCAGCAGTCCGGGGGACCGGAACTATGGCTACACCTTC	CASSPGDRNYGYTF
TRBD1	TRBV2	TRBJ2-7	NA	TGTGCCAGCAGTGAAGGGACAGGCGCCTACGAGCAGTACTTC	CASSEGTGAYEQYF
NA	TRBV27	TRBJ1-2	NA	TGTGCCAGCAGTCTCAACCTAGATAACTATGGCTACACCTTC	CASSLNLDNYGYTF
NA	TRBV7-8	TRBJ2-7	NA	TGTGCCAGCAGCTCGGACCGGGGGTACGAGCAGTACTTC	CASSSDRGYEQYF
TRBD2	TRBV29-1	TRBJ2-2	NA	TGCAGCGTTGGGCTAGCGGGCAACACCGGGGAGCTGTTTTTT	CSVGLAGNTGELFF
TRBD2	TRBV5-1	TRBJ2-5	NA	TGCGCCAGCAGTACCGGGACTAGCGGGAGTTGGGAGACCCAGTACTTC	CASSTGTSGSWETQYF
TRBD2	TRBV19	TRBJ2-1	NA	TGTGCCAGTACCTCTCCGAGGGGGGAGCGGGGGAGTTGGAATGAGCAGTTCTTC	CASTSPRGERGSWNEQFF
NA	TRBV6-1	TRBJ1-2	NA	TGTGCCAGCAGTGAAGCGGTCGGGGGGTCCGGAAGGTTGACCTTC	CASSEAVGGSGRLTF
TRBD1	TRBV7-9	TRBJ1-4	NA	TGTGCCAGCACCCCCGCGGAGGGGGCAGATGAAAAACTGTTTTTT	CASTPAEGADEKLFF
TRBD2	TRBV11-2	TRBJ2-5	NA	TGTGCCAGCAGCCCCAGCCCCGGGACTAGCGGGAATAAAGAGACCCAGTACTTC	CASSPSPGTSGNKETQYF
TRBD2	TRBV6-1	TRBJ2-1	NA	TGTGCCAGCAGTGCTCTAGCGGGAGGGAATGAGCAGTTCTTC	CASSALAGGNEQFF
NA	TRBV27	TRBJ2-1	NA	TGTGCCAGCAGTTTAAGGGGATTCGGCAATGAGCAGTTCTTC	CASSLRGFGNEQFF
NA	TRBV7-9	TRBJ1-2	NA	TGTGCCAGCAGCTTAGCCTACTATGGCTACACCTTC	CASSLAYYGYTF
NA	TRBV18	TRBJ1-5	NA	TGTGCCAGCTCACCGCGGGAGGGAAGCAATCAGCCCCAGCATTTT	CASSPREGSNQPQHF
TRBD1	TRBV6-4	TRBJ2-7	NA	TGTGCCAGCAGTGACCCGGGACAGCGGAATGAACGCTACGAGCAGTACTTC	CASSDPGQRNERYEQYF
NA	TRBV6-5	TRBJ2-7	NA	TGTGCCAGCAGGTCGGACAGTACCTACGAGCAGTACTTC	CASRSDSTYEQYF
NA	TRBV2	TRBJ2-1	NA	TGTGCCAGCACCGCAAGGGACTTCTACAATGAGCAGTTCTTC	CASTARDFYNEQFF
NA	TRBV4-3	TRBJ2-1	NA	TGCGCCAGCAGCCGCACGACGGGGATCGGTCACAATGAGCAGTTCTTC	CASSRTTGIGHNEQFF
NA	TRBV14	TRBJ2-7	NA	TGTGCCAGCAGCCAAGACGGGTTCTACGAGCAGTACTTC	CASSQDGFYEQYF
NA	TRBV4-3	TRBJ2-1	NA	TGCGCCAGCAGCCAAGTAGCACAGGAGTTCTACAATGAGCAGTTCTTC	CASSQVAQEFYNEQFF
NA	TRBV6-5	TRBJ2-1	NA	TGTGCCAGCAGTTACGAGGCCCACAATGAGCAGTTCTTC	CASSYEAHNEQFF